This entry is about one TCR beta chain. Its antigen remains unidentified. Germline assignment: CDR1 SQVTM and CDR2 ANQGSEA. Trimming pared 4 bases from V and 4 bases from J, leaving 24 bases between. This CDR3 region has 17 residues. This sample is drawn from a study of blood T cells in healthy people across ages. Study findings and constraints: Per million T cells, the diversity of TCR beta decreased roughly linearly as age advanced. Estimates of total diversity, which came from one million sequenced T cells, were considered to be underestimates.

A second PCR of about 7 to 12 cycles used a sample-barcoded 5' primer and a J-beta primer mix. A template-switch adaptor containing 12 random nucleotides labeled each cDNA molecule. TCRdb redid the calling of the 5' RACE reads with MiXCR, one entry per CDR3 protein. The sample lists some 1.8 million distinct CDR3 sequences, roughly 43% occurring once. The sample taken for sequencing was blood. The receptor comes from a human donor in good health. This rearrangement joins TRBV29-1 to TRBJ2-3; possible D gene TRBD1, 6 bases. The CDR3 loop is CSVGGLVGVKSPDTQYF. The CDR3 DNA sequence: TGCAGCGTTGGGGGGCTTGTTGGGGTCAAAAGCCCAGATACGCAGTATTTT.